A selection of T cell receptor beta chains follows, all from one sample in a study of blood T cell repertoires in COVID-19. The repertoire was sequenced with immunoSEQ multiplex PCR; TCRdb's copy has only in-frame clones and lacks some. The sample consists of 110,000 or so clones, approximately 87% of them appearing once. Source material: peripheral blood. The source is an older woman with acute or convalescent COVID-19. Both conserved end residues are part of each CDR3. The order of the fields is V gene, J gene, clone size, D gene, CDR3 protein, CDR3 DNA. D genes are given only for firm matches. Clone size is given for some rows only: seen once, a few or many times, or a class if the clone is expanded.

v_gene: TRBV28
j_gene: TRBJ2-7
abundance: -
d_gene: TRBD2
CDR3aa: CASSFPALAGNYEQYF
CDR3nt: TGTGCCAGCAGTTTCCCAGCACTAGCGGGAAATTACGAGCAGTACTTC

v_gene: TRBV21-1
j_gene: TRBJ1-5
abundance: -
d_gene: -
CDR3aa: CASSNQPGQGNQPQHF
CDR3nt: TGTGCCAGCAGCAATCAACCGGGACAGGGGAATCAGCCCCAGCATTTT

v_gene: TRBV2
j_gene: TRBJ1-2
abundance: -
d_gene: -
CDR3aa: CASARIRQNYGYTF
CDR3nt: TGTGCCAGCGCCCGGATCCGACAGAACTATGGCTACACCTTC

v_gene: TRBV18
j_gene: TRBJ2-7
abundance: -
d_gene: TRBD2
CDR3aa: CASSPLTSGSYEQYF
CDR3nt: TGTGCCAGCTCACCACTCACTAGCGGATCCTACGAGCAGTACTTC

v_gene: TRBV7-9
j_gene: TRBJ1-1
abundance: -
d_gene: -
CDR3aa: CASSSNPGIMNTEAFF
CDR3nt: TGTGCCAGCAGCTCGAACCCAGGGATTATGAACACTGAAGCTTTCTTT

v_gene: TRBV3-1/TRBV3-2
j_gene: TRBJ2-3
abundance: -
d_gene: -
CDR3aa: CASSPGASAQYF
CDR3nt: TGTGCCAGCAGCCCCGGAGCGTCGGCGCAGTATTTT

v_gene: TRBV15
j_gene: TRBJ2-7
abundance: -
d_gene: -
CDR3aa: CATRSNREGSEQYF
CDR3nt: TGTGCCACCAGGAGTAACAGGGAGGGGTCGGAGCAGTACTTC

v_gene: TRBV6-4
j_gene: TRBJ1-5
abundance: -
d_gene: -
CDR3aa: CASSETRQVYNQPQHF
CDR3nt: TGTGCCAGCAGTGAGACCCGACAGGTTTACAATCAGCCCCAGCATTTT

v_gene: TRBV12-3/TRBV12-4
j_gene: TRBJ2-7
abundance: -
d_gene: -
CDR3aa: CASSLDGVEQYF
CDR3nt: TGTGCCAGCAGTTTGGACGGGGTCGAGCAGTACTTC

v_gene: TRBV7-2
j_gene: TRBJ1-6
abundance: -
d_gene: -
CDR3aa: CASSLDTGMTPLHF
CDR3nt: TGTGCCAGCAGCTTAGACACAGGGATGACACCCCTCCACTTT

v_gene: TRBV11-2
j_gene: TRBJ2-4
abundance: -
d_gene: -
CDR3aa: CASSLDQGHKAKNIQYF
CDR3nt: TGTGCCAGCAGCTTAGATCAAGGACATAAAGCCAAAAACATTCAGTACTTC

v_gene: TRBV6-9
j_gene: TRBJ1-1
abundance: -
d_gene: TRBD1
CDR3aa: CASSYPPGQDSAFF
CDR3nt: TGTGCCAGCAGTTACCCCCCTGGACAGGATTCAGCTTTCTTT

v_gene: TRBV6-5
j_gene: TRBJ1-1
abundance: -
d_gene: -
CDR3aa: CASRTDQSGAAFF
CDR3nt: TGTGCCAGCAGAACAGATCAATCAGGCGCAGCTTTCTTT

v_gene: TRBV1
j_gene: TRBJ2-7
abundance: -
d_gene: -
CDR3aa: CTRGTSGSLEQYF
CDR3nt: TGCACCAGAGGGACTAGCGGGAGTTTAGAGCAGTACTTC

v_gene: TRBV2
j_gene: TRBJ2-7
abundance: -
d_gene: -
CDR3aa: CAGGTDFYEQYF
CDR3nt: TGTGCCGGGGGGACAGACTTCTACGAGCAGTACTTC

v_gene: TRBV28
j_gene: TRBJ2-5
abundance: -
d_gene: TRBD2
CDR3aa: CASSLILAGGFQETQYF
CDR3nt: TGTGCCAGCAGTTTAATCCTAGCGGGAGGTTTCCAAGAGACCCAGTACTTC

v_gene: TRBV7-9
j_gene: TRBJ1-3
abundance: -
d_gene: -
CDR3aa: CASSFQGSGNTIYF
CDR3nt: TGTGCCAGCAGCTTCCAGGGCTCTGGAAACACCATATATTTT

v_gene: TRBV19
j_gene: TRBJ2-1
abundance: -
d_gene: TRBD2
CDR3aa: CASSMWRGTEQFF
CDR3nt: TGTGCCAGTAGTATGTGGCGGGGGACTGAGCAGTTCTTC

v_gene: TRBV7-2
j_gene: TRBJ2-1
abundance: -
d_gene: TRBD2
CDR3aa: CASSLVGGSTYNEQFF
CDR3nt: TGTGCCAGCAGCTTAGTCGGCGGGAGCACCTACAATGAGCAGTTCTTC

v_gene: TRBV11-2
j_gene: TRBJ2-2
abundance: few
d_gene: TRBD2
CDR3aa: CASSLAGGFTGELFF
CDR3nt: TGTGCCAGCAGCTTAGCGGGGGGATTCACCGGGGAGCTGTTTTTT

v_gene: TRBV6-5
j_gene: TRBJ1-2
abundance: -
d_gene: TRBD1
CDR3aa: CASRAGGSMGNGYTF
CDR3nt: TGTGCCAGCAGGGCAGGGGGGTCGATGGGAAATGGCTACACCTTC

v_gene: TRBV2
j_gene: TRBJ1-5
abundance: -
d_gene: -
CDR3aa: CASSEEEGSNQPQHF
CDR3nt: TGTGCCAGCAGTGAAGAGGAGGGTAGCAATCAGCCCCAGCATTTT

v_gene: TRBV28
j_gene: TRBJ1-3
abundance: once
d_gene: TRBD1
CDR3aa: CASSLRGLSGNTIYF
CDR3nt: TGTGCCAGCAGCCTCAGGGGGCTGTCTGGAAACACCATATATTTT

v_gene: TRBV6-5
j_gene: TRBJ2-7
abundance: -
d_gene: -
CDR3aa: CASGPRGREQYF
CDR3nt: TGTGCCAGCGGCCCACGGGGGAGGGAGCAGTACTTC

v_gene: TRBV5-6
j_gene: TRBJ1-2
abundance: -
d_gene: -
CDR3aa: CASSWARFNYGYTF
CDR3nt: TGTGCCAGCAGCTGGGCCAGATTTAACTATGGCTACACCTTC

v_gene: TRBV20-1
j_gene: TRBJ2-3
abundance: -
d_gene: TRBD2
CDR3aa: CSASNMKAGPANTQYF
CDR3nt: TGCAGTGCTAGTAATATGAAAGCGGGACCAGCGAATACGCAGTATTTT

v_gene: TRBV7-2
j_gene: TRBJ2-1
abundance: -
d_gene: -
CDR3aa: CASTLTAYNEQFF
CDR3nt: TGTGCCAGCACCCTGACAGCCTACAATGAGCAGTTCTTC

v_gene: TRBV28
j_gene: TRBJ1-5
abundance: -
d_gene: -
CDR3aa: CASSLGGGYQPQHF
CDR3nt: TGTGCCAGCAGTTTAGGCGGGGGCTATCAGCCCCAGCATTTT

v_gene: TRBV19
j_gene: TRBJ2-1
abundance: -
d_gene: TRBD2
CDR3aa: CASSIGLAGGTSYNEQFF
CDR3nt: TGTGCCAGTAGTATTGGACTAGCGGGAGGTACCTCCTACAATGAGCAGTTCTTC

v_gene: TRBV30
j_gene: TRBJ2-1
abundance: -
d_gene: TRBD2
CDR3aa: CAWSFGTSNEQFF
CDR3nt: TGTGCCTGGAGTTTCGGGACTAGCAATGAGCAGTTCTTC

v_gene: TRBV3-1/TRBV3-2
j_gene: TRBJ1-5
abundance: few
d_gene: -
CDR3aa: CASSQMTERPQHF
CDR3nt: TGTGCCAGCAGCCAAATGACAGAACGGCCCCAGCATTTT

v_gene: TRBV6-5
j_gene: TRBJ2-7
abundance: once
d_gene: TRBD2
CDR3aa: CASGMRGGYEQYF
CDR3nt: TGTGCCAGCGGGATGCGGGGGGGCTACGAGCAGTACTTC

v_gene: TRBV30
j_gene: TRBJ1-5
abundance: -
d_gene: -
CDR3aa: CAWEGVQPQHF
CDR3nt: TGTGCCTGGGAAGGAGTTCAGCCCCAGCATTTT

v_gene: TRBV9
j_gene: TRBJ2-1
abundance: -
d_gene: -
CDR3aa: CASSEGSTGDEQFF
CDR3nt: TGTGCCAGCAGCGAGGGTTCAACGGGAGACGAGCAGTTCTTC

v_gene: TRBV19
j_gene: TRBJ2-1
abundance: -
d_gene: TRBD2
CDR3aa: CAVGLAGGPVEQFF
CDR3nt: TGTGCCGTCGGACTAGCGGGAGGGCCAGTTGAGCAGTTCTTC

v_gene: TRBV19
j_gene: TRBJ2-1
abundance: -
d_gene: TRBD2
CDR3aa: CASSIREGPNEQFF
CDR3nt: TGTGCCAGTAGTATTCGGGAGGGCCCGAATGAGCAGTTCTTC

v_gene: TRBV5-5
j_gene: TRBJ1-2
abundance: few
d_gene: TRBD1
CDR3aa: CASSFDRDRPYGYTF
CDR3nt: TGTGCCAGCAGCTTCGACCGGGACAGGCCATATGGCTACACCTTC